Listed here are 3 T cell receptor beta chains from one sample, sequenced in a study of CD8 T cells in ankylosing spondylitis. TCRdb ran MiXCR on the 5' RACE reads and lists one entry per CDR3 protein. The sample has approximately 350,000 distinct CDR3 sequences; roughly 14% are singletons. Sequenced material: blood, either unsorted or a sorted T cell fraction (not recorded which). The origin of the receptors is a male donor with ankylosing spondylitis or in good health (not recorded which).

This clonotype appeared a few times. J is TRBJ1-4 and V is TRBV12-3 or TRBV12-4; D uncertain. V was cut by 3 bases and J by 7 bases, with 12 bases left in between. The CDR3 spans 14 residues. The chain's CDR3 is CASSFIYPGEKLFF. The CDR3 bases are TGTGCCAGCAGTTTCATCTACCCAGGTGAAAAACTGTTTTTT.

The chain employs TRBV29-1 and TRBJ1-6; the match to TRBD1 covers 9 bases. The CDR3 is 14 residues long. After removal of 4 bases from V and 8 bases from J, the junction contained 6 bases not matched to a gene. Germline V gene lookup returns CDR1 SQVTM and CDR2 ANQGSEA. The CDR3 bases are TGCAGCGTTGCGGAGGGACAGGGTTATTCACCCCTCCACTTT. This gives the protein CSVAEGQGYSPLHF.

There are a few counts of this clonotype. The gene calls are TRBV9 and TRBJ2-5; no definite D call. Germline CDR1 SGDLS, CDR2 YYNGEE. This CDR3 has 14 amino acids. Trimming cost V 1 base and J 5 bases, with 12 bases left between them. In nucleotides, the CDR3 is TGTGCCAGCAGCGTACACGTGGCGGTGGAGACCCAGTACTTC. It translates to CASSVHVAVETQYF.